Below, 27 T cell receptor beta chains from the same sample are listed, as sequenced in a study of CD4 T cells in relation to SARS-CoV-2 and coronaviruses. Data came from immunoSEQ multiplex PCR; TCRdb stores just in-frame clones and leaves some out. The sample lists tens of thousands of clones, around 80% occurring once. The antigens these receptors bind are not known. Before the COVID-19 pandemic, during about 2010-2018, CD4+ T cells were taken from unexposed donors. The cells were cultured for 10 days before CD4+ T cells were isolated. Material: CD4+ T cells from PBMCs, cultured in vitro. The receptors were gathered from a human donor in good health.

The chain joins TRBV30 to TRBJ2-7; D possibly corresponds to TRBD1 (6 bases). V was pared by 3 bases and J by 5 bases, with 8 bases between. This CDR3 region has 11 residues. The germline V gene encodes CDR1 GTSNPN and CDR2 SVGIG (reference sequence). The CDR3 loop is CAWSGQNEQYF. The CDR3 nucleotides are TGTGCCTGGAGCGGACAGAACGAGCAGTACTTC. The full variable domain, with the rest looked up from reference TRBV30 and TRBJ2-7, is SQTIHQWPATLVQPVGSPLSLECTVEGTSNPNLYWYRQAAGRGLQLLFYSVGIGQISSEVPQNLSASRPQDRQFILSSKKLLLSDSGFYLCAWSGQNEQYFGPGTRLTVT.

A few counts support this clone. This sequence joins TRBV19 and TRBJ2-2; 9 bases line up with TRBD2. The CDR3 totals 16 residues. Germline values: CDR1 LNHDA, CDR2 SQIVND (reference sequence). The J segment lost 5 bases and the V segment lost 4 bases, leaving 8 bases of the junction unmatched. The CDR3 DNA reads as TGTGCCAGTAGTAACTCCGGGACTAGCAGGACCGGGGAGCTGTTTTTT. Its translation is CASSNSGTSRTGELFF.

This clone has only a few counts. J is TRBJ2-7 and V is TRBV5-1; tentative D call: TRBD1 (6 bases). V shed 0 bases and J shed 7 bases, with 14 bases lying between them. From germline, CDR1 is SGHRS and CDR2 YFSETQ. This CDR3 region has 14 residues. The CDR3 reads CASSLGGRVHEQYF. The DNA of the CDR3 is TGCGCCAGCAGCTTGGGGGGGCGCGTCCATGAGCAGTACTTC.

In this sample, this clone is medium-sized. CDR3 in DNA: TGTGCCACCAGCAGAGATGGCGCTTGGGAACAGTTCTTC. Translating gives CATSRDGAWEQFF. The chain carries TRBV15 and TRBJ2-1; unclear D gene. V was shortened by 0 bases and J by 13 bases, with 13 bases between the two germline ends. Germline CDR1 and CDR2: LNHNV and YYDKDF (reference sequence). This CDR3 is built from 13 residues.

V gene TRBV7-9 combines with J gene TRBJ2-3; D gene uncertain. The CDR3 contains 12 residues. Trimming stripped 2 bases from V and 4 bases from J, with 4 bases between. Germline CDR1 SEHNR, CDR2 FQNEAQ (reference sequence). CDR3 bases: TGTGCCAGCAGCTTAATTCCAGATACGCAGTATTTT. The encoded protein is CASSLIPDTQYF.

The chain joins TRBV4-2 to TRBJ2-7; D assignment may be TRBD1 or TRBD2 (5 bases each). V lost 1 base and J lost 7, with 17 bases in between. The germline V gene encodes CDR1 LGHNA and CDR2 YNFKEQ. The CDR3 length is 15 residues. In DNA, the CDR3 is TGTGCCAGCAGCCAAGTATCACAGGCTTCGGGGGAGCAGTACTTC. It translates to CASSQVSQASGEQYF.

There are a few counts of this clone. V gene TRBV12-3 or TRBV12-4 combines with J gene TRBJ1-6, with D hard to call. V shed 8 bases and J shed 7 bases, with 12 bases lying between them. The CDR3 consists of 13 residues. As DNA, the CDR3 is TGTGCCAGCTCCGCTACAGAGAATTCACCCCTCCACTTT. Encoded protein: CASSATENSPLHF.

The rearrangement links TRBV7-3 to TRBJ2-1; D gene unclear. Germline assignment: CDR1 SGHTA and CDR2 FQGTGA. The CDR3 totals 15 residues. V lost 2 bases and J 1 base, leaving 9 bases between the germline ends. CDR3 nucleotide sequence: TGTGCCAGCAGCTTAGTCTTCGGGTCCTACAATGAGCAGTTCTTC. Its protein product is CASSLVFGSYNEQFF.

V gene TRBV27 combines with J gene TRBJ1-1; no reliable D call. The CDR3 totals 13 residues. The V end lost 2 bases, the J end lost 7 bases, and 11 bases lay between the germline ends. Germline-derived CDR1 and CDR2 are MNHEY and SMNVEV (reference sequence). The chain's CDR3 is CASSLLPGIEAFF. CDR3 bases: TGTGCCAGCAGTTTACTCCCGGGTATTGAAGCTTTCTTT.

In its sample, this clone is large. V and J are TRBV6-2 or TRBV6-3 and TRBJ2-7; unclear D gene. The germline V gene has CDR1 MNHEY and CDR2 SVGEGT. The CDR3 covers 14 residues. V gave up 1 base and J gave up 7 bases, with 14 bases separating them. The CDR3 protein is CASSYFRGSGEQYF. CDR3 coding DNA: TGTGCCAGCAGTTACTTCCGCGGATCGGGTGAGCAGTACTTC.

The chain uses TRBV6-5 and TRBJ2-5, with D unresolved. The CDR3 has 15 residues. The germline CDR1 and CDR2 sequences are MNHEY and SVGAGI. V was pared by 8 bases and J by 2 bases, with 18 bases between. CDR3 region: CASLSLLGWQETQYF. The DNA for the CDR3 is TGTGCCAGCCTCTCACTCCTCGGCTGGCAAGAGACCCAGTACTTC.

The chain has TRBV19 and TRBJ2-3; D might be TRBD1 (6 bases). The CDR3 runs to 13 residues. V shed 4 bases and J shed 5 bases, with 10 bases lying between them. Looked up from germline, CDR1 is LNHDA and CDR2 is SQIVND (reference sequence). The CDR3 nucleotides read TGTGCCAGTAGTACCACCAGGGGAGATACGCAGTATTTT. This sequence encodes CASSTTRGDTQYF.

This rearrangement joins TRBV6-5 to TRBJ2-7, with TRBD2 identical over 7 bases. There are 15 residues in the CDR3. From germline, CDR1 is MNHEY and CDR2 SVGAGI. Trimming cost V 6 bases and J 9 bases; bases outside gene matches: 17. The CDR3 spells CASRPRGEPGRGQYF. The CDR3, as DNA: TGTGCCAGCAGACCTCGGGGGGAGCCGGGCCGGGGGCAGTACTTC.

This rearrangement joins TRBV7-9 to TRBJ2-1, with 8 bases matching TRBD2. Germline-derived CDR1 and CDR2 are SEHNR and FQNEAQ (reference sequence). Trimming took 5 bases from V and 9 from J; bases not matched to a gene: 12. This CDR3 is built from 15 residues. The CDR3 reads CASSPPGLEAGEQFF. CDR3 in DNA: TGTGCCAGCAGCCCGCCGGGACTAGAAGCAGGTGAGCAGTTCTTC.

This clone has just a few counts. The CDR3, as DNA: TGTGCCAGCAGTCCGGTCGGGGGTTTCTACGAGCAGTACTTC. Encoded protein: CASSPVGGFYEQYF. This rearrangement joins TRBV9 to TRBJ2-7; D may be TRBD2 (6 bases). Germline V gives CDR1 SGDLS, CDR2 YYNGEE. V dropped 5 bases and J dropped 3 bases, with 15 bases sitting between them. CDR3 length equals 14 residues.

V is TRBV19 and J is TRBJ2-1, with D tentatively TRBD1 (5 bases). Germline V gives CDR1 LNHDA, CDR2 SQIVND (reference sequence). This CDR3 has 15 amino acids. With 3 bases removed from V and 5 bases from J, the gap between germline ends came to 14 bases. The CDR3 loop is CASSITGQAHNEQFF. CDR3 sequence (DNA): TGTGCCAGTAGTATTACTGGACAAGCCCACAATGAGCAGTTCTTC.

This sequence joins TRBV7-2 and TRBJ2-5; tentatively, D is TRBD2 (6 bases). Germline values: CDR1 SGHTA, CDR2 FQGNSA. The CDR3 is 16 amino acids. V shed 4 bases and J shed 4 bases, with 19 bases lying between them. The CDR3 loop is CASSSLGGSWRETQYF. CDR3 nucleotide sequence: TGTGCCAGCAGCTCCCTTGGGGGGAGTTGGAGAGAGACCCAGTACTTC.

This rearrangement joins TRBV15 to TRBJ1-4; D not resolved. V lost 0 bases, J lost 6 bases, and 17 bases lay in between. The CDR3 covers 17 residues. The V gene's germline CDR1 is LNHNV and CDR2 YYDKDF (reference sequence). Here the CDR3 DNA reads TGTGCCACCAGCAGAGATTTGCGCCGAGCCATGTATGAAAAACTGTTTTTT. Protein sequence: CATSRDLRRAMYEKLFF.

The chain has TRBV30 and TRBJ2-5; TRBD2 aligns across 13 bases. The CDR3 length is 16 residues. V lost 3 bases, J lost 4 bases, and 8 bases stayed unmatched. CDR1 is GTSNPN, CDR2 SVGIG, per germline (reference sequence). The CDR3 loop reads CAWSAGLAGARETQYF. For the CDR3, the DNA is TGTGCCTGGAGCGCCGGACTAGCGGGAGCTCGAGAGACCCAGTACTTC.

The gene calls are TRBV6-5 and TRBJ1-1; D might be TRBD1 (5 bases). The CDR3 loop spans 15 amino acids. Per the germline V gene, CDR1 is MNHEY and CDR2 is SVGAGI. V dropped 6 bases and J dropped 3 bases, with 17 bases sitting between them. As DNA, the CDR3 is TGTGCCAGCAGCTTTAGACAGAAAGGGGACACTGAAGCTTTCTTT. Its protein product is CASSFRQKGDTEAFF.

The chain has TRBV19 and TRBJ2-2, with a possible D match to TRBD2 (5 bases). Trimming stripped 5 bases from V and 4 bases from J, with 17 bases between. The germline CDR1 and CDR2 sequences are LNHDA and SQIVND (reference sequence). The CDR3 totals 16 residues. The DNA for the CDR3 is TGTGCCAGTAGTGTCGTCTACGGGATAGGCACCGGGGAGCTGTTTTTT. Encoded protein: CASSVVYGIGTGELFF.

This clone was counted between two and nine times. The CDR3 protein is CASSQGGATNEKLFF. The CDR3 coding sequence is TGTGCCAGTAGTCAAGGGGGCGCGACTAATGAAAAACTGTTTTTT. The chain couples TRBV19 to TRBJ1-4, with 7 bases matching TRBD1. The length of the CDR3 is 15 residues. CDR1 is LNHDA and CDR2 is SQIVND in the germline V gene (reference sequence). The J segment lost 2 bases and the V segment lost 5 bases, leaving 5 bases of the junction unmatched.

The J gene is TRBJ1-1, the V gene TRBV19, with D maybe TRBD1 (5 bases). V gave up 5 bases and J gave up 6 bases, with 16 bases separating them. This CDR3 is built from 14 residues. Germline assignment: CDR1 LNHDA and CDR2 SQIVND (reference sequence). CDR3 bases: TGTGCCAGTAGTGCCTCAGGGCTGCGACCTGAAGCTTTCTTT. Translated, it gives CASSASGLRPEAFF. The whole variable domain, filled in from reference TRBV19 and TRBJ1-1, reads DGGITQSPKYLFRKEGQNVTLSCEQNLNHDAMYWYRQDPGQGLRLIYYSQIVNDFQKGDIAEGYSVSREKKESFPLTVTSAQKNPTAFYLCASSASGLRPEAFFGQGTRLTVV.

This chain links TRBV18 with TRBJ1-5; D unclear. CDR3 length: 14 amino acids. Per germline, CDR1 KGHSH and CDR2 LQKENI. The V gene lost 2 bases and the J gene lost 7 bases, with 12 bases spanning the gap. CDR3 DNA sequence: TGTGCCAGCTCACCAACGGAGGACGGACAGCCCCAGCATTTT. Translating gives CASSPTEDGQPQHF.

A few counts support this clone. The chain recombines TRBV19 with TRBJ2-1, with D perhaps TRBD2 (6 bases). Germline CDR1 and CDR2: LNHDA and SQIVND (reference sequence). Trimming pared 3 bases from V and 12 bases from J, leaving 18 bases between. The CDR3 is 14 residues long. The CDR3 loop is CASSMASLGGRQFF. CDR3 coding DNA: TGTGCCAGTAGTATGGCGAGCCTGGGGGGTAGGCAGTTCTTC.

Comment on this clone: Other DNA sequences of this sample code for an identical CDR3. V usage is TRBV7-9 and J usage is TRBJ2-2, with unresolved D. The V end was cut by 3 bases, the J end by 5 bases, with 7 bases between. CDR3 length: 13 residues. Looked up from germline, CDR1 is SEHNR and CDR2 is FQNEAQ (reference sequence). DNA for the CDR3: TGTGCCAGCAGCTTGAAGGTTACCGGGGAGCTGTTTTTT. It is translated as CASSLKVTGELFF.

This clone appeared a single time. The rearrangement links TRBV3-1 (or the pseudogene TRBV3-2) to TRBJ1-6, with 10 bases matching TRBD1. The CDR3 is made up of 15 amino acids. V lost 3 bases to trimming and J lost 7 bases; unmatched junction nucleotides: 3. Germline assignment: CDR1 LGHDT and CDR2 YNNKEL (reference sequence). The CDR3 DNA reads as TGTGCCAGCAGCCAGGGACAGGGGATGAATTCACCCCTCCACTTT. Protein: CASSQGQGMNSPLHF.